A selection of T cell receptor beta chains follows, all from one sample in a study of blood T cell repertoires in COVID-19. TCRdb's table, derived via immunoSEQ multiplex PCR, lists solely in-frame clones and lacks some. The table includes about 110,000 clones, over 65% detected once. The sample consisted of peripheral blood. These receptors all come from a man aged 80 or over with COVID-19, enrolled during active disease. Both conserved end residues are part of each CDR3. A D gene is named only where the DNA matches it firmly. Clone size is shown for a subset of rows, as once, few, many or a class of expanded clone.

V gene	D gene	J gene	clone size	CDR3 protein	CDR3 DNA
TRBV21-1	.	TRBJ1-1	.	CASSKVRAGDTEAFF	TGTGCCAGCAGCAAAGTAAGGGCGGGAGACACTGAAGCTTTCTTT
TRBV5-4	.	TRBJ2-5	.	CASTGRGAKETQYF	TGTGCCAGCACGGGCAGGGGGGCCAAAGAGACCCAGTACTTC
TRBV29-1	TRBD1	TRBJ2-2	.	CSVRPTGYGGELFF	TGCAGCGTGAGGCCGACAGGGTACGGCGGGGAGCTGTTTTTT
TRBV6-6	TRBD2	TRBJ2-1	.	CASSRAGDLEFF	TGTGCCAGCAGTCGGGCGGGGGATCTGGAGTTCTTC
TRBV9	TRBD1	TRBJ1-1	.	CASSPWTGNTEAFF	TGTGCCAGCAGCCCGTGGACAGGGAACACTGAAGCTTTCTTT
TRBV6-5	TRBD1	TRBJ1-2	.	CASSSQQGDYGYTF	TGTGCCAGCAGTTCTCAACAGGGGGACTATGGCTACACCTTC
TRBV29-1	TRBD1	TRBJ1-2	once	CSVAETGFGYTF	TGCAGCGTTGCTGAGACAGGGTTTGGCTACACCTTC
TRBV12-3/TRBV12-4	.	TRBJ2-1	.	CASNQHPANEQFF	TGTGCCAGCAACCAACACCCCGCCAATGAGCAGTTCTTC
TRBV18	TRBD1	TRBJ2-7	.	CASSPGTGNYEQYF	TGTGCCAGCTCACCGGGGACAGGGAATTACGAGCAGTACTTC
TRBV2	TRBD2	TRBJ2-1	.	CASSRTSIRNEQFF	TGTGCCAGCAGTAGGACTAGCATTAGAAATGAGCAGTTCTTC
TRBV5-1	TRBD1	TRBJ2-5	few	CASSYHRGETQYF	TGCGCCAGCAGCTACCACAGGGGTGAGACCCAGTACTTC
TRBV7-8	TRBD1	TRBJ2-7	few	CASSLEAGGFSYEQYF	TGTGCCAGCAGCTTAGAGGCAGGGGGCTTTTCCTACGAGCAGTACTTC
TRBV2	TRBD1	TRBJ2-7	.	CASSPQGTYEQYF	TGTGCCAGCAGCCCACAGGGGACCTACGAGCAGTACTTC
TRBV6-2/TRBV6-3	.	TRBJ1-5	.	CASSYAQDQPQHF	TGTGCCAGCAGTTACGCGCAAGATCAGCCCCAGCATTTT
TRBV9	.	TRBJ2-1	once	CASSVAGANNEQFF	TGTGCCAGCAGCGTAGCGGGAGCCAACAATGAGCAGTTCTTC
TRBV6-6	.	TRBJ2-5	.	CASRPESQQETQYF	TGTGCCAGCAGGCCGGAGTCCCAACAAGAGACCCAGTACTTC
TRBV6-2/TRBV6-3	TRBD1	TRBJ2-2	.	CASSGQGAGGELFF	TGTGCCAGCAGTGGGCAGGGGGCCGGCGGGGAGCTGTTTTTT
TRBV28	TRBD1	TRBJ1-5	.	CASRRQGALSQPQHF	TGTGCCAGCAGACGTCAGGGGGCGCTGAGTCAGCCCCAGCATTTT
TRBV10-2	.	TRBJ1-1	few	CASSATVNTEAFF	TGCGCCAGCAGTGCAACGGTCAACACTGAAGCTTTCTTT
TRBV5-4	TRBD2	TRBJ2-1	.	CASSVPSGATYNEQFF	TGTGCCAGCAGCGTTCCTAGCGGCGCGACCTACAATGAGCAGTTCTTC
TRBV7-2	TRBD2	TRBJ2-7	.	CASSFFSGGQYEQYF	TGTGCCAGCAGCTTTTTTAGCGGGGGCCAGTACGAGCAGTACTTC
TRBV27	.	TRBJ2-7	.	CASSLSRHYEQYF	TGTGCCAGCAGTTTATCTCGACACTACGAGCAGTACTTC
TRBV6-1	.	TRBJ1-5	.	CASSEQADQPQHF	TGTGCCAGCAGTGAACAGGCTGATCAGCCCCAGCATTTT
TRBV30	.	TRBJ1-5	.	CAWSVLKSGNQPQHF	TGTGCCTGGAGTGTCCTTAAGAGCGGCAATCAGCCCCAGCATTTT
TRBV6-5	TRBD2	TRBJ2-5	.	CASSYGTNLVETQYF	TGTGCCAGCAGTTACGGGACTAATTTGGTGGAGACCCAGTACTTC
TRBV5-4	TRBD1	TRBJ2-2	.	CASSSGGHSNTGELFF	TGTGCCAGCAGCTCAGGGGGCCATTCGAACACCGGGGAGCTGTTTTTT
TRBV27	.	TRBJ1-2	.	CASSLTGVMGYGYTF	TGTGCCAGCAGTTTAACGGGGGTAATGGGCTATGGCTACACCTTC
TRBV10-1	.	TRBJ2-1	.	CASSESRGEQFF	TGCGCCAGCAGTGAGTCCCGCGGCGAGCAGTTCTTC
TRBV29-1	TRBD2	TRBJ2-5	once	CSVSGGQETQYF	TGCAGCGTTTCGGGGGGTCAAGAGACCCAGTACTTC
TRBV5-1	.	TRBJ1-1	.	CASREQGSEAFF	TGCGCCAGCAGGGAACAGGGTAGCGAAGCTTTCTTT
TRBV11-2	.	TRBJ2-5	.	CASSSTAETQYF	TGTGCCAGCAGTTCAACTGCCGAGACCCAGTACTTC
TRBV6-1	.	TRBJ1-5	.	CASSETREQPQHF	TGTGCCAGCAGTGAAACAAGGGAGCAGCCCCAGCATTTT
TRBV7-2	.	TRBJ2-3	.	CASRAAGLTDTQYF	TGTGCCAGCAGAGCGGCGGGGCTAACAGATACGCAGTATTTT
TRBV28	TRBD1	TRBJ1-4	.	CASSPTLTGGSSANEKLFF	TGTGCCAGCAGCCCCACATTGACAGGGGGCTCGTCGGCTAATGAAAAACTGTTTTTT
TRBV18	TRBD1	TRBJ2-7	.	CASSQDRGDEQYF	TGTGCCAGCTCCCAGGACAGGGGCGACGAGCAGTACTTC
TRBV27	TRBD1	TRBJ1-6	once	CASSLYRGHYNSPLHF	TGTGCCAGCAGTTTATACAGGGGCCATTATAATTCACCCCTCCACTTT
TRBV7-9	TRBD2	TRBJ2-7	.	CASSRGGGTYEQYF	TGTGCCAGCAGCCGCGGGGGGGGCACCTACGAGCAGTACTTC
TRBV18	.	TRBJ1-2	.	CASSPNPQGNYGYTF	TGTGCCAGCTCACCAAACCCACAGGGCAACTATGGCTACACCTTC